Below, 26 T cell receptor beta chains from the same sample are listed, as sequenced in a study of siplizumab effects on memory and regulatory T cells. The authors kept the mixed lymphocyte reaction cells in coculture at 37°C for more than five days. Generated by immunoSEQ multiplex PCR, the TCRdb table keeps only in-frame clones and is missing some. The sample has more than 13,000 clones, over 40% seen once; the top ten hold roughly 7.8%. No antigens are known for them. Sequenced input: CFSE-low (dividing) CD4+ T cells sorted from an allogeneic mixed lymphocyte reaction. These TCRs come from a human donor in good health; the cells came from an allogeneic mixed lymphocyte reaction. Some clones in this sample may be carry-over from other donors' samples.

Written as DNA, the CDR3 is TGTGCCAGCAGCTTCCTTCCAGATACGCAGTATTTT. Translated: CASSFLPDTQYF. V is TRBV5-6 and J is TRBJ2-3; no reliable D call. Looked up from germline, CDR1 is SGHDT and CDR2 is YYEEEE. Deletions cut 2 bases from V and 4 bases from J, with 5 bases between. This CDR3 has 12 amino acids.

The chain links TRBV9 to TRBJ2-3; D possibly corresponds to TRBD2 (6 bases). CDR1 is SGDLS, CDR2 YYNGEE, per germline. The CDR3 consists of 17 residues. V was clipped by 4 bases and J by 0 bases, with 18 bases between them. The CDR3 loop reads CASSPRGGVVSTDTQYF. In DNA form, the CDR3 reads TGTGCCAGCAGCCCGAGAGGAGGGGTAGTTAGCACAGATACGCAGTATTTT. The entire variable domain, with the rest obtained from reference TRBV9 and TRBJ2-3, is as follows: DSGVTQTPKHLITATGQRVTLRCSPRSGDLSVYWYQQSLDQGLQFLIQYYNGEERAKGNILERFSAQQFPDLHSELNLSSLELGDSALYFCASSPRGGVVSTDTQYFGPGTRLTVL.

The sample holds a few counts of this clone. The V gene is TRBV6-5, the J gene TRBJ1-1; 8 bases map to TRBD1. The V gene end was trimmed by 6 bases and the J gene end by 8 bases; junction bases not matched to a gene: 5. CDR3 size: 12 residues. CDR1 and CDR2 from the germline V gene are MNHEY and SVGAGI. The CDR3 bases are TGTGCCAGCAGCACGACAGGGGTAGAAGCTTTCTTT. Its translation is CASSTTGVEAFF.

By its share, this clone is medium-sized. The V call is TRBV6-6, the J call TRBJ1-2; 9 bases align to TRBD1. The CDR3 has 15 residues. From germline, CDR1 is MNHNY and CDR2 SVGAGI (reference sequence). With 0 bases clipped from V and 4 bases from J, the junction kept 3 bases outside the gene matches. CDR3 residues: CASSYSGQGLYGYTF. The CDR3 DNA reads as TGTGCCAGCAGTTACTCGGGACAGGGTCTCTATGGCTACACCTTC.

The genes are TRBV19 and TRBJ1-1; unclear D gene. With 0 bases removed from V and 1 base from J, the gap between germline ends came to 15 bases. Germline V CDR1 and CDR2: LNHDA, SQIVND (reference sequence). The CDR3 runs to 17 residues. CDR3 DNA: TGTGCCAGTAGTATAGAATTCTTCCGACGAGGGAACACTGAAGCTTTCTTT. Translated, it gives CASSIEFFRRGNTEAFF.

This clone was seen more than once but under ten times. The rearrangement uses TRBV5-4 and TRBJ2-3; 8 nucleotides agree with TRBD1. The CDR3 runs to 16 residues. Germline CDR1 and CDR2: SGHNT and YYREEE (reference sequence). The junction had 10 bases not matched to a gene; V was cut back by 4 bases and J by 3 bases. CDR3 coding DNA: TGTGCCAGCAGCGAGAAGACAGGGGTCGGGACAGATACGCAGTATTTT. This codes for CASSEKTGVGTDTQYF.

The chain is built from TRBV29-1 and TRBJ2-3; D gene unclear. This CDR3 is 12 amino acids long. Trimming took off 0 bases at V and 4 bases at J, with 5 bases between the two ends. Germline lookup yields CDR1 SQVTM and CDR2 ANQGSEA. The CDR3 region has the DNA TGCAGCGTTGAAGATACCGCAGATACGCAGTATTTT. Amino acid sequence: CSVEDTADTQYF.

CDR3 bases: TGTGCCACCCAAGATAAGAGGGGCACCAACTATGGCTACACCTTC. It translates to CATQDKRGTNYGYTF. The rearrangement uses TRBV10-3 and TRBJ1-2, with D perhaps TRBD1 (5 bases). V lost 10 bases and J lost 2, with 20 bases in between. The CDR3 loop spans 15 amino acids. The germline gives CDR1 ENHRY, CDR2 SYGVKD.

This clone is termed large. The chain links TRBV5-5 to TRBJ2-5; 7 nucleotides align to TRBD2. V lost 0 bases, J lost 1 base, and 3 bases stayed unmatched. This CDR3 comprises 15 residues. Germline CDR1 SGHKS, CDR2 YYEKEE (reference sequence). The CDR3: CASSLDGRPQETQYF. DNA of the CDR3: TGTGCCAGCAGCTTGGACGGGAGGCCCCAAGAGACCCAGTACTTC.

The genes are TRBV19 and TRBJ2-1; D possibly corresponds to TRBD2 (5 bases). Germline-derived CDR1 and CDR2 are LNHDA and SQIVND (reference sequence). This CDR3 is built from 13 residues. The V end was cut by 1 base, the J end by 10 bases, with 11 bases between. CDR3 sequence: CASSIVRGLEQFF. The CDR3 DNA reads TGTGCCAGTAGTATAGTTCGGGGTTTAGAGCAGTTCTTC.

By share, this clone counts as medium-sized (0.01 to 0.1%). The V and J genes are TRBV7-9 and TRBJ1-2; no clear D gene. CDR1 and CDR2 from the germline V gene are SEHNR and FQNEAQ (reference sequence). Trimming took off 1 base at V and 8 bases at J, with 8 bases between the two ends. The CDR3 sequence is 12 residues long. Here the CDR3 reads CASSLGYGGYTF. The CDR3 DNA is TGTGCCAGCAGCTTAGGCTACGGAGGCTACACCTTC.

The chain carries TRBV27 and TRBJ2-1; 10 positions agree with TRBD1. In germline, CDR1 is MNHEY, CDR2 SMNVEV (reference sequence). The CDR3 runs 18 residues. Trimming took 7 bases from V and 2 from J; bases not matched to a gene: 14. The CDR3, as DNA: TGTGCCAGCAAACCAAGGACAGGGGGTAGTGTTCCCTACAATGAGCAGTTCTTC. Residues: CASKPRTGGSVPYNEQFF.

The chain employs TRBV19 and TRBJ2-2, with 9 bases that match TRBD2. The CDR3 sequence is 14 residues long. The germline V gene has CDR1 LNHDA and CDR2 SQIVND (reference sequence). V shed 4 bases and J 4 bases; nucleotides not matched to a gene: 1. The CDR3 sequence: CASSSGRGTGELFF. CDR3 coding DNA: TGTGCCAGTAGTAGCGGGAGGGGCACCGGGGAGCTGTTTTTT.

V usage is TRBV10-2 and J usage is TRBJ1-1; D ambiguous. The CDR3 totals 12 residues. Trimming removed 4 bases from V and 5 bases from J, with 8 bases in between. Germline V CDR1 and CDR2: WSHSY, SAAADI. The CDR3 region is CASSGEGTEAFF. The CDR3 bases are TGCGCCAGCAGTGGGGAGGGAACTGAAGCTTTCTTT.

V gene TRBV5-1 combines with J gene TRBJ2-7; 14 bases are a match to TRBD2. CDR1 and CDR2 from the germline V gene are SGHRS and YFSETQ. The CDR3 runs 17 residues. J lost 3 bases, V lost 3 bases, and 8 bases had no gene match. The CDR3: CASSWRTSGRYYYEQYF. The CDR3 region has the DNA TGCGCCAGCAGCTGGAGGACTAGCGGGAGGTATTACTACGAGCAGTACTTC.

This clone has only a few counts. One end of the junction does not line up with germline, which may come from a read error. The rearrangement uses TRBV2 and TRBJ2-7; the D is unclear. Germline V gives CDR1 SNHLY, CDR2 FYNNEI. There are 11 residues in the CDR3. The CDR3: CASREEYEQYF. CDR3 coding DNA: TGTGCCAGCAGAGAAGAATACGAGCAGTACTTC.

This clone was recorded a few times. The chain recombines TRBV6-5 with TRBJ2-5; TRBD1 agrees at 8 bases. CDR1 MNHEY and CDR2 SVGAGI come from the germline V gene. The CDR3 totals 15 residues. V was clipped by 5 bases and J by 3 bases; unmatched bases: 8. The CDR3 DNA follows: TGTGCCAGCAGTCCTTCCGGACAGGGAAAAGAGACCCAGTACTTC. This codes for CASSPSGQGKETQYF.

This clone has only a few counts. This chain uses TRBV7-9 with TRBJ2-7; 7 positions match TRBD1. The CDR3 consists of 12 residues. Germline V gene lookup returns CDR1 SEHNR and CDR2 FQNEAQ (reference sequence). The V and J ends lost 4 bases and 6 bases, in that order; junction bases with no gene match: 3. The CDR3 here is CASSSNRGEQYF. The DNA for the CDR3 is TGTGCCAGCAGCTCCAACAGGGGCGAGCAGTACTTC.

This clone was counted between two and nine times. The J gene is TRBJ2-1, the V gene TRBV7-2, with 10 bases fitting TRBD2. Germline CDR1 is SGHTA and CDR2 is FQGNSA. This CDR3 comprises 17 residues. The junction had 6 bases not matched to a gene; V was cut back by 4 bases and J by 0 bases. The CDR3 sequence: CASSYQGLAFSYNEQFF. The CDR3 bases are TGTGCCAGCAGCTACCAGGGACTAGCGTTCTCCTACAATGAGCAGTTCTTC. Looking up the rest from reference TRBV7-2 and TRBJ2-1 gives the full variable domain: GAGVSQSPSNKVTEKGKDVELRCDPISGHTALYWYRQSLGQGLEFLIYFQGNSAPDKSGLPSDRFSAERTGGSVSTLTIQRTQQEDSAVYLCASSYQGLAFSYNEQFFGPGTRLTVL.

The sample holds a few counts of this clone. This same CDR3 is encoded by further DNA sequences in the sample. As DNA, the CDR3 is TGTGCCAGCAGCCAATCAGGGTTCTCCTACGAGCAGTACTTC. It yields the protein CASSQSGFSYEQYF. V usage is TRBV14 and J usage is TRBJ2-7, with D perhaps TRBD1 (5 bases). This CDR3 spans 14 amino acids. Deletions cut 2 bases from V and 0 bases from J, with 8 bases between. Germline V gene data show CDR1 as SGHDN and CDR2 as FVKESK.

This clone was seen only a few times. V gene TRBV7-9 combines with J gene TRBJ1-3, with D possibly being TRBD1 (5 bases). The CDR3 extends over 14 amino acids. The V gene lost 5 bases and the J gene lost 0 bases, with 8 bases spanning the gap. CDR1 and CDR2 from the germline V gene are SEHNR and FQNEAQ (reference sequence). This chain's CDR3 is CASSRGFSGNTIYF. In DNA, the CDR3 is TGTGCCAGCAGCCGGGGGTTCTCTGGAAACACCATATATTTT.

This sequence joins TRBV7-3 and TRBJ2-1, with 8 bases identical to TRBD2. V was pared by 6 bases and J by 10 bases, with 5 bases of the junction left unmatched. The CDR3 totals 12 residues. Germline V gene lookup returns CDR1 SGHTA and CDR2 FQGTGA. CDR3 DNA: TGTGCCAGCAGATCTTTAGCGGGAGAGCAGTTCTTC. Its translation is CASRSLAGEQFF. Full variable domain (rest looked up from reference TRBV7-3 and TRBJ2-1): GAGVSQTPSNKVTEKGKYVELRCDPISGHTALYWYRQSLGQGPEFLIYFQGTGAADDSGLPNDRFFAVRPEGSVSTLKIQRTERGDSAVYLCASRSLAGEQFFGPGTRLTVL.

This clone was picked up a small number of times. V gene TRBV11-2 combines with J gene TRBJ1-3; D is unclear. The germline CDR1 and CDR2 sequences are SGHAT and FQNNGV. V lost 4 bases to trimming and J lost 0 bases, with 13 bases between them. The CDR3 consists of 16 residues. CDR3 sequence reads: CASSSGFPGSGNTIYF. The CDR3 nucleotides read TGTGCCAGCAGCTCGGGGTTCCCGGGCTCTGGAAACACCATATATTTT. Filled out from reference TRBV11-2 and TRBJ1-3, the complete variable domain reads EAGVAQSPRYKIIEKRQSVAFWCNPISGHATLYWYQQILGQGPKLLIQFQNNGVVDDSQLPKDRFSAERLKGVDSTLKIQPAKLEDSAVYLCASSSGFPGSGNTIYFGEGSWLTVV.

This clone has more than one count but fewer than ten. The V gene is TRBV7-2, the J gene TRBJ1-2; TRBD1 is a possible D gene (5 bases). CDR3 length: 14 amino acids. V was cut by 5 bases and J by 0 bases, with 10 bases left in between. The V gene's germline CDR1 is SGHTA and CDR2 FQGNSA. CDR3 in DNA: TGTGCCAGCAGCAGGTCGACAGCTAACTATGGCTACACCTTC. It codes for CASSRSTANYGYTF.

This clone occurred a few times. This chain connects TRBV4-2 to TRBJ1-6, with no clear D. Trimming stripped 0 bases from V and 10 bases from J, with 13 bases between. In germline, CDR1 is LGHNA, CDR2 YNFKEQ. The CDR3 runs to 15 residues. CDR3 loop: CASSQDRVTQSPLHF. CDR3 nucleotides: TGTGCCAGCAGCCAAGATAGAGTGACGCAGTCACCCCTCCACTTT.

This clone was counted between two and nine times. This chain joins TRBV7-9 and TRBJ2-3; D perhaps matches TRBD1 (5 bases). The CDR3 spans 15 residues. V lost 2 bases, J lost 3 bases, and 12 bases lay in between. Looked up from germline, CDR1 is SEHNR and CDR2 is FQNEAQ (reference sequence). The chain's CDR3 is CASSLWLGLTDTQYF. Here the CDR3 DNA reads TGTGCCAGCAGCTTATGGTTGGGGCTAACAGATACGCAGTATTTT.